Shown below are 20 T cell receptor beta chains from a single sample sequenced in a study of T cell repertoires in cytomegalovirus infection. A single record per CDR3 protein comes from TCRdb applying MiXCR to the reads. This sample yields about 450,000 distinct CDR3 sequences, of which under 40% are seen a single time; roughly 15% belongs to the top ten. Sequencing was performed on PBMCs. Receptors were obtained from a human donor in good health (CMV status not recorded). Some clones in this sample may be carry-over from other donors' samples.

On this clonotype itself: This may come from a read error, since a much larger clone is one base off. The chain recombines TRBV19 with TRBJ1-2, with D tentatively TRBD1 (5 bases). The CDR3 runs to 14 residues. CDR1 is LNHDA and CDR2 is SQIVND in the germline V gene (reference sequence). CDR3 nucleotides: TGTGACAGTAGCCCTACAGGAACGGCCTATGGCTACACCTTC. Protein product: CDSSPTGTAYGYTF. The whole variable domain, remainder taken from reference TRBV19 and TRBJ1-2, is DGGITQSPKYLFRKEGQNVTLSCEQNLNHDAMYWYRQDPGQGLRLIYYSQIVNDFQKGDIAEGYSVSREKKESFPLTVTSAQKNPTAFYLCDSSPTGTAYGYTFGSGTRLTVV.

This clonotype was seen ten or more times. The chain carries TRBV6-1 and TRBJ2-2; TRBD1 matches 9 bases. Germline trimming cut 1 base from V and 3 bases from J; bases unmatched to any gene: 0. CDR3 length: 15 amino acids. The germline gives CDR1 MNHNS, CDR2 SASEGT. The CDR3 spells CASSEGTGDTGELFF. The CDR3 DNA reads as TGTGCCAGCAGTGAAGGGACAGGGGACACCGGGGAGCTGTTTTTT.

There are a few counts of this clonotype. One junction end disagrees with the germline gene, perhaps due to a read error. V gene TRBV4-2 combines with J gene TRBJ1-6; TRBD1 is a possible D gene (5 bases). CDR3 length: 18 residues. CDR1 is LGHNA and CDR2 is YNFKEQ in the germline V gene. In DNA form, the CDR3 reads TGTGCCAGCAGCCGGGGCGCTCAGGGATATGGGTATAATTCCCCCCTCCACTTT. Amino acids: CASSRGAQGYGYNSPLHF.

This clonotype was observed a few times. Given a much more abundant clone one base away, this may be a read error. The conserved final phenylalanine or tryptophan is absent from the CDR3, which likely points to a read error. V is TRBV7-6 and J is TRBJ2-7, with 7 nucleotides matching TRBD1. This CDR3 contains 18 residues. Germline V gene lookup returns CDR1 SGHVS and CDR2 FNYEAQ. The V segment lost 2 bases and the J segment 0 bases; nucleotides outside the gene matches: 13. CDR3 sequence reads: CASSLWPPPDRSSYEQYL. For the CDR3, the DNA is TGTGCCAGCAGCTTATGGCCCCCACCGGACAGGAGCTCCTACGAGCAGTACTTA.

The rearrangement joins TRBV7-8 to TRBJ2-3; D assignment may be TRBD1 or TRBD2 (5 bases each). The CDR3 totals 12 residues. Germline lookup yields CDR1 SGHVS and CDR2 FQNEAQ. V was shortened by 7 bases and J by 15 bases, with 20 bases between the two germline ends. The CDR3 DNA reads TGTGCCAGCACCCCTGGTGAGGGGCGCGGTTATTTT. This encodes CASTPGEGRGYF.

J is TRBJ2-3 and V is TRBV4-1; D call uncertain. This CDR3 region has 14 residues. Germline V lookup: CDR1 MGHRA, CDR2 YSYEKL. The V end was cut by 0 bases, the J end by 1 base, with 5 bases between. In DNA, the CDR3 is TGCGCCAGCAGCCAAGAGATAGGCACAGATACGCAGTATTTT. It specifies CASSQEIGTDTQYF.

This clonotype was detected once. The genes are TRBV7-8 and TRBJ2-5; D gene ambiguous. This CDR3 contains 12 residues. In germline, CDR1 is SGHVS, CDR2 FQNEAQ. V was shortened by 2 bases and J by 5 bases, with 6 bases between the two germline ends. CDR3 in DNA: TGTGCCAGCAGCTTAACTTCGGAGACCCAGTACTTC. The encoded protein is CASSLTSETQYF.

CDR3 nucleotide sequence: TGTGCCAGTAGTATTGACAGGAACTATGGCTACACCTTC. Encoded protein: CASSIDRNYGYTF. This rearrangement joins TRBV19 to TRBJ1-2, with D possibly matching TRBD1 (6 bases). Germline loops: CDR1 LNHDA, CDR2 SQIVND (reference sequence). The CDR3 length is 13 residues. V gave up 3 bases and J gave up 2 bases, with 7 bases separating them.

The V and J genes are TRBV5-6 and TRBJ2-3, with D perhaps matching TRBD1 (7 bases). Looked up from germline, CDR1 is SGHDT and CDR2 is YYEEEE. V lost 7 bases and J lost 6, with 15 bases in between. The CDR3 is made up of 13 amino acids. This CDR3 is CASGFGGGDTQYF. The DNA for the CDR3 is TGTGCCAGCGGATTCGGAGGGGGCGATACGCAGTATTTT.

A few counts support this clonotype. The genes are TRBV10-3 and TRBJ2-1; TRBD1 matches 9 bases. Trimming took 5 bases from V and 5 from J; bases not matched to a gene: 1. Germline V gene sequence: CDR1 ENHRY, CDR2 SYGVKD. The CDR3 is 13 amino acids. The CDR3 sequence: CAISWTGDNEQFF. CDR3 nucleotides: TGTGCCATCAGTTGGACAGGGGACAATGAGCAGTTCTTC.

The chain employs TRBV6-5 and TRBJ2-7; weak D call: TRBD1 (6 bases). CDR1 MNHEY and CDR2 SVGAGI come from the germline V gene. The V gene lost 3 bases and the J gene lost 3 bases, with 24 bases spanning the gap. The CDR3 loop spans 18 amino acids. The CDR3 is CASSYSTGSQVRGYEQYF. Written as DNA, the CDR3 is TGTGCCAGCAGTTATAGTACAGGGAGTCAAGTACGTGGCTACGAGCAGTACTTC.

J is TRBJ2-3 and V is TRBV18; D possibly corresponds to TRBD2 (6 bases). Germline V gives CDR1 KGHSH, CDR2 LQKENI. This CDR3 region has 15 residues. Trimming left V 0 bases short and J 2 bases short, with 9 bases between. The CDR3 reads CASSPPSGFTDTQYF. The DNA of the CDR3 is TGTGCCAGCTCACCACCTAGCGGATTCACAGATACGCAGTATTTT.

The V call is TRBV6-2 or TRBV6-3, the J call TRBJ1-4; perhaps TRBD1 as D (6 bases). Germline V gene lookup returns CDR1 MNHEY and CDR2 SVGEGT. Trimming left V 5 bases short and J 8 bases short, with 21 bases between. This CDR3 spans 16 amino acids. The CDR3 sequence is CASSTPRTAMEEKLFF. The CDR3 DNA reads as TGTGCCAGCAGTACCCCTCGGACAGCAATGGAGGAAAAACTGTTTTTT.

The chain recombines TRBV12-3 or TRBV12-4 with TRBJ1-2; 8 nucleotides agree with TRBD1. This CDR3 region has 15 residues. The V gene end was trimmed by 8 bases and the J gene end by 4 bases; junction bases not matched to a gene: 12. CDR3 nucleotide sequence: TGTGCCAGCGCGCAAACGACAGGGGTGGCCTATGGCTACACCTTC. It is translated as CASAQTTGVAYGYTF.

Notes on this clonotype: A much larger clone differs from this one at a single base, so this may be a read error. The V and J genes are TRBV11-1 and TRBJ1-4; possible D gene TRBD1, 6 bases. The CDR3 has 16 residues. CDR1 SGHAT and CDR2 FQDESV come from the germline V gene (reference sequence). The CDR3 DNA reads as TGTACCAGCAGCTCAGCCCAAGGGGGGTCAAATGAAAAACTGTTTTTT. Encoded protein: CTSSSAQGGSNEKLFF.

This clonotype turned up a few times. The chain couples TRBV12-3 or TRBV12-4 to TRBJ2-1, with 8 bases aligning to TRBD2. This CDR3 is built from 15 residues. V was pared by 6 bases and J by 3 bases, with 7 bases of the junction left unmatched. The CDR3 is CASRAGTRFYNEQFF. The CDR3 DNA reads TGTGCCAGCAGAGCCGGGACTAGGTTCTACAATGAGCAGTTCTTC.

This clonotype was detected once. The V and J genes are TRBV9 and TRBJ2-3, with 11 bases that match TRBD2. CDR1 and CDR2 from the germline V gene are SGDLS and YYNGEE. The CDR3 runs to 16 residues. J was trimmed by 4 bases and V by 0 bases; bases with no gene match: 4. CDR3 in amino acids: CASSVGIAGGSDTQYF. CDR3 bases: TGTGCCAGCAGCGTAGGGATAGCGGGGGGGTCAGATACGCAGTATTTT.

This clonotype was found many times. The V call is TRBV7-6, the J call TRBJ2-7; 7 bases fit TRBD1. Trimming at V came to 6 bases and at J to 2 bases, leaving 7 bases not matched to a gene. The CDR3 is 14 residues long. Germline V gene lookup returns CDR1 SGHVS and CDR2 FNYEAQ. The CDR3: CASSPGTETYEQYF. In nucleotides, the CDR3 is TGTGCCAGCAGTCCCGGGACAGAGACCTACGAGCAGTACTTC. The full variable domain, rest sourced from reference TRBV7-6 and TRBJ2-7, is GAGVSQSPRYKVTKRGQDVALRCDPISGHVSLYWYRQALGQGPEFLTYFNYEAQQDKSGLPNDRFSAERPEGSISTLTIQRTEQRDSAMYRCASSPGTETYEQYFGPGTRLTVT.

This clonotype was counted a few times. This chain joins TRBV2 and TRBJ1-5; possible D gene TRBD1, 5 bases. V was shortened by 5 bases and J by 0 bases, with 11 bases between the two germline ends. CDR1 is SNHLY and CDR2 is FYNNEI in the germline V gene. This CDR3 has 15 amino acids. The CDR3 sequence is CASSRGGYSNQPQHF. DNA for the CDR3: TGTGCCAGCAGTAGGGGAGGCTATAGCAATCAGCCCCAGCATTTT. Drawing the rest from reference TRBV2 and TRBJ1-5, the complete variable domain is EPEVTQTPSHQVTQMGQEVILRCVPISNHLYFYWYRQILGQKVEFLVSFYNNEISEKSEIFDDQFSVERPDGSNFTLKIRSTKLEDSAMYFCASSRGGYSNQPQHFGDGTRLSIL.

This clonotype appeared many times. The chain couples TRBV7-2 to TRBJ1-1, with D hard to call. With 1 base removed from V and 0 bases from J, the gap between germline ends came to 9 bases. From germline, CDR1 is SGHTA and CDR2 FQGNSA. The CDR3 has 15 amino acids. CDR3 residues: CASSLVHSMNTEAFF. CDR3 nucleotides: TGTGCCAGCAGCTTAGTACACAGCATGAACACTGAAGCTTTCTTT. The full variable domain, its missing parts supplied by reference TRBV7-2 and TRBJ1-1, is GAGVSQSPSNKVTEKGKDVELRCDPISGHTALYWYRQSLGQGLEFLIYFQGNSAPDKSGLPSDRFSAERTGGSVSTLTIQRTQQEDSAVYLCASSLVHSMNTEAFFGQGTRLTVV.